The sequence of this TCR beta chain was determined in a study of shared clonotypes between healthy human individuals (dated by TCRdb to about 2020). In terms of the full investigation: The cohort included three men and a couple of women between 18 and 49 years of age. For each donor, three plates each were used for CD4 naive and CD4 memory, two plates were used for CD8 naive, and one plate was used for CD8 memory. To estimate repertoire size and how much clonotypes are shared between individuals, the study performed deep sequencing of blood TCR repertoires from a few healthy adults. To increase sequencing depth and limit assay-specific biases, different laboratories used diverse techniques to prepare libraries and sequence TCR repertoires. Each donor's leukapheresis produced roughly between roughly 0.85 and 10 billion PBMCs. What the work shows at the level of the full study, not this receptor alone: Because the study included only a small number of donors, the genetic and exposure-history diversity represented was limited. Estimated clonotype richness was generally larger for naive than for memory subsets. Sampling was restricted to blood, and TCR repertoires in tissue are likely to differ from TCR repertoires in blood. Pairwise subsampling indicated that sequencing depth was expected to affect the degree of clonotype sharing among donors. Across a few donors, around 5.4% of naive CD4, roughly 3.4% of naive CD8, around 2.5% of memory CD4, and about 0.44% of memory CD8 clonotypes were shared. Clonotypes shared by all four sorted-subset donors showed higher generation probabilities than non-shared clonotypes. Incomplete sequencing was indicated by rarefaction of sorted-subset datasets, despite the large sequencing depth.

The donors were healthy, HIV-negative adults with no recently reported acute infections or vaccinations. Only Caucasian adults living in Nashville, Tennessee, USA were represented among the donors. CD4+ T cells were enriched by magnetic negative selection, after which naive cells were positively selected on CD45RA and the negative fraction was taken as the memory subset. Blood was obtained by leukapheresis, after which PBMCs were separated by Ficoll-Histopaque density gradient centrifugation and cryopreserved in liquid nitrogen vapor phase. Purity and quantity of every magnetically sorted T cell population were checked by analytical flow cytometry. Genomic DNA was isolated from each sorted fraction and quantified by UV absorbance on a Nanodrop 2000c. The germline V gene specifies SGHRS as CDR1 and YFSETQ as CDR2. The germline V and J ends show losses of 4 bases and 6 bases respectively, and no gene match explains 15 bases of the junction. The CDR3 spans 17 residues, from the cysteine through the phenylalanine. Of all the DNA, just the CDR3 is kept, 51 bases in frame from base 1.

With regard to this clone: Its recognized antigen is unknown. No much larger clone exists at a distance of one base, and base qualities are not known.

TCR CDR3 regions were amplified from genomic DNA by multiplex PCR using the deep immunoSEQ assay. Genomic DNA extracted from each cell subset was distributed evenly over all wells of several immunoSEQ 96-well plates, and each plate served as one replicate. For sorted subsets, about 200 ng genomic DNA, equal to 30,000 to 35,000 T cell genomes, was loaded into each replicate PCR. Purified libraries were quantified with a Qubit 3.0 fluorometer, sized on a Bioanalyzer 2100, and re-quantified with the KAPA Library Quantification kit. A separate single-read 150-cycle Illumina NextSeq 550 flow cell was used to sequence each immunoSEQ 96-well plate. On the authors' methods: Because the immunoSEQ output included only junctional sequences and no quality scores, the filtering could not be the same as the filtering used for full-length reads. To assign V/J genes and CDR3, sequences were annotated against IMGT germline references using PyIR, a Python wrapper for IgBLAST v1.9. Any read was removed if the V/J assignment was weak (E-value above 1e-6), the CDR3 was missing, or the read contained stop codons, out-of-frame junctions, or ambiguous translated residues. V3J clonotypes were defined as sequences sharing the same inferred V gene, J gene, and CDR3 amino acid sequence. To compute the percentage overlap between repertoires, the number of shared unique clonotypes was divided by the size of the smaller repertoire. Richness of each repertoire was evaluated using RTK rarefaction, the Chao1 estimator, and Recon v2.1 estimates of unobserved clonotypes. Generation probabilities for all TCRbeta clonotypes obtained by the gDNA method from a handful of donors were computed using OLGA. As stored in TCRdb, this immuneACCESS dataset retains in-frame rearrangements with V and J assigned. A fraction of the clones does not appear; measured against another copy, unresolved V genes explain less than half of the discrepancy, and the remainder lacks a known reason. V, J and clone size derive from that table, while D and trimming were established from the DNA sequence. The sample table contains around 2,000,000 clones; only one count was recorded for roughly 95% of them. The ten largest clones represent 0.1% to 0.15% of the sample.

The sample was naive CD4+ T cells sorted from blood. The sample's cell subset or site label, in plain terms: CD45RA+ positively selected. The origin of this receptor is a man aged 18 to 35 in good health. This chain is built from TRBV5-1 and TRBJ2-1; the junction holds 8 bases that match TRBD2. The nucleotide sequence reads TGCGCCAGCAGCCTCCCCCCAGTGGGGAGCGGGAGCAATGAGCAGTTCTTC. Protein translation: CASSLPPVGSGSNEQFF.